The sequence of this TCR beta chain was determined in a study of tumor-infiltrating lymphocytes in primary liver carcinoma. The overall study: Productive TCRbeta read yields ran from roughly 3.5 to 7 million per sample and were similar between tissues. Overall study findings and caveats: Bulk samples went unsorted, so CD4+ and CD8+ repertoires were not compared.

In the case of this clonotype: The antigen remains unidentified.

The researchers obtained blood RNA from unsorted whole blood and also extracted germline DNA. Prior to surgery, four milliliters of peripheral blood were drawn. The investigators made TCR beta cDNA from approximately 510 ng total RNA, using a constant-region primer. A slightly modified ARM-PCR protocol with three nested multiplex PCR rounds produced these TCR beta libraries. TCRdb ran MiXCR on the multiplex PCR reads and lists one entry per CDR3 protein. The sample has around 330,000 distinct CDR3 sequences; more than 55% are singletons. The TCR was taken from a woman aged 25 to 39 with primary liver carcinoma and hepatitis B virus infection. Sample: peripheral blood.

CDR3 residues: CASSLKRIGAFF. The CDR3 DNA is TGTGCCAGCAGCTTAAAAAGAATTGGAGCTTTCTTT. The chain has TRBV11-2 and TRBJ1-1; D gene unclear. V was shortened by 2 bases and J by 10 bases, with 11 bases between the two germline ends. CDR1 and CDR2 from the germline V gene are SGHAT and FQNNGV. The CDR3 spans 12 residues. The complete variable domain, with remaining parts taken from reference TRBV11-2 and TRBJ1-1, reads EAGVAQSPRYKIIEKRQSVAFWCNPISGHATLYWYQQILGQGPKLLIQFQNNGVVDDSQLPKDRFSAERLKGVDSTLKIQPAKLEDSAVYLCASSLKRIGAFFGQGTRLTVV.